This TCR beta chain was sequenced during a study of long-term antiretroviral therapy in people with HIV. Concerning this clone: The antigen is not known.

At the survey level, the v3.0 immunoSEQ assay was run. Each sample had sequencing targeting about 40,000-50,000 T-cell genomes. The data were produced by immunoSEQ multiplex PCR, yet TCRdb's version contains in-frame clones alone and is incomplete. Of 25,000 to 35,000 clones in the sample, roughly 96% were seen once. Study-wide points: Clones showing expansion before ART dominated the repertoire at all time points.

V was clipped by 3 bases and J by 8 bases, with 11 bases between them. Germline CDR1 is SGHAT and CDR2 is FQNNGV. The CDR3 is 13 amino acids. The specimen was unsorted PBMCs, collected 5.3 years after starting antiretroviral therapy. V and J are TRBV11-2 and TRBJ2-1; maybe TRBD2 (5 bases). This receptor was taken from a man younger than 40 with HIV. This chain's CDR3 is CASSFGLSDEQFF. As DNA, the CDR3 is TGTGCCAGCAGCTTTGGACTGTCGGATGAGCAGTTCTTC.